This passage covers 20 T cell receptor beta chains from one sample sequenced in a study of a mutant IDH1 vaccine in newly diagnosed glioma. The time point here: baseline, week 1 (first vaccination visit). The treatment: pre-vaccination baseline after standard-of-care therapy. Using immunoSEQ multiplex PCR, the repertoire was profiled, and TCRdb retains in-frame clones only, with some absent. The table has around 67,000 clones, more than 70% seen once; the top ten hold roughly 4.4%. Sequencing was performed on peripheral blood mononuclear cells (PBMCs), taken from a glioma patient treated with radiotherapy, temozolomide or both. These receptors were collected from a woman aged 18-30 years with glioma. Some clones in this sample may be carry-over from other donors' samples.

The DNA of the CDR3 is TGTGCCAGCAGCTTAATGGGGGGCAGGGTGGGAGAAAAACTGTTTTTT. The encoded protein is CASSLMGGRVGEKLFF. V and J are TRBV7-2 and TRBJ1-4; a possible D gene is TRBD1 (6 bases). The germline CDR1 and CDR2 sequences are SGHTA and FQGNSA. V lost 2 bases and J 8 bases, leaving 18 bases between the germline ends. CDR3 length: 16 residues.

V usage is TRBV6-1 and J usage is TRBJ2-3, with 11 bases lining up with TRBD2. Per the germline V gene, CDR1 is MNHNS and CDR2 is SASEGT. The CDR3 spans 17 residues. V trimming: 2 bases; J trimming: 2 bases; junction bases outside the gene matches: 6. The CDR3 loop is CASSELLAGVTTDTQYF. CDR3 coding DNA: TGTGCCAGCAGTGAACTACTAGCGGGAGTTACCACAGATACGCAGTATTTT.

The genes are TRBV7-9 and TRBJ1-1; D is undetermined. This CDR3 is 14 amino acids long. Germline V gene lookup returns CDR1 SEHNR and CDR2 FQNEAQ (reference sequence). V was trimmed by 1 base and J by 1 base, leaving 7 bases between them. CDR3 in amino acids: CASSLESSNTEAFF. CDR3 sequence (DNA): TGTGCCAGCAGCTTAGAGTCGTCGAACACTGAAGCTTTCTTT.

The CDR3 DNA is TGTGCCAGCAGCTCGGACCCGAAGGGCAATCAGCCCCAGCATTTT. Translating gives CASSSDPKGNQPQHF. This chain uses TRBV5-4 with TRBJ1-5; D gene unclear. This CDR3 is 15 amino acids long. V was clipped by 3 bases and J by 2 bases, with 12 bases between them. CDR1 and CDR2 from the germline V gene are SGHNT and YYREEE (reference sequence).

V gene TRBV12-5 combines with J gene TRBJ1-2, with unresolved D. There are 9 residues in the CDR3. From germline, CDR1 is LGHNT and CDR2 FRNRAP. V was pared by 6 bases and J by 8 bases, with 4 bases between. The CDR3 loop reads CASGRGYTF. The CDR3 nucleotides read TGTGCTAGTGGACGCGGCTACACCTTC.

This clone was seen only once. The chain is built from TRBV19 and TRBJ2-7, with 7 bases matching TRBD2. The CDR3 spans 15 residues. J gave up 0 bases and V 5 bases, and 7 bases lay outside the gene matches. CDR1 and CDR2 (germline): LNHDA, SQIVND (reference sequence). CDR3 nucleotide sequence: TGTGCCAGTAGTGTTTTAGCGGGCCCCTCCTACGAGCAGTACTTC. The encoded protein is CASSVLAGPSYEQYF.

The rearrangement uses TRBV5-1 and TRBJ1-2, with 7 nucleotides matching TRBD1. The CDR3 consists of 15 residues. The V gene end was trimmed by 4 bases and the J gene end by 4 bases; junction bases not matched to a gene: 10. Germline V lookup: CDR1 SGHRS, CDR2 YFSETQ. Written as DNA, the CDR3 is TGCGCCAGCAGCGTCGCAGGGGGGGGAAGCTATGGCTACACCTTC. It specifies CASSVAGGGSYGYTF.

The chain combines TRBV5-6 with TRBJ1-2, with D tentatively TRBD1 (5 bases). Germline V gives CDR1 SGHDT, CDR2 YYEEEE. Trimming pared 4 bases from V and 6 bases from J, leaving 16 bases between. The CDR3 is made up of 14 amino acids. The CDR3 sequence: CASSLRGRLDGYTF. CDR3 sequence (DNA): TGTGCCAGCAGCCTCCGGGGCCGCCTCGATGGCTACACCTTC.

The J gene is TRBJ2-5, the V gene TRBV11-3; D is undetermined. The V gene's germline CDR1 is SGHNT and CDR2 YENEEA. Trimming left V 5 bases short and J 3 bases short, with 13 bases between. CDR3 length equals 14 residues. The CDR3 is CASSPPRSEETQYF. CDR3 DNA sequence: TGTGCCAGCAGCCCCCCGAGATCCGAAGAGACCCAGTACTTC.

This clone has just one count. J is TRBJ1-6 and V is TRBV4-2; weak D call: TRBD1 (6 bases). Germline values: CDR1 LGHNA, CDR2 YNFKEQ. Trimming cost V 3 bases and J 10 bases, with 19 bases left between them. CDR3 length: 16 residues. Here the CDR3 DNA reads TGTGCCAGCAGCCAGGAAAAACAGGCGCAGGGGTCACCCCTCCACTTT. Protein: CASSQEKQAQGSPLHF.

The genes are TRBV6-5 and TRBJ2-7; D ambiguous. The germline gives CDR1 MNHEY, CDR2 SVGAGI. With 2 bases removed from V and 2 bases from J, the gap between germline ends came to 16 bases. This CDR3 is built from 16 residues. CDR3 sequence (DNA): TGTGCCAGCAGTTACGACTTAGCCCCACAACCCTACGAGCAGTACTTC. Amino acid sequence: CASSYDLAPQPYEQYF.

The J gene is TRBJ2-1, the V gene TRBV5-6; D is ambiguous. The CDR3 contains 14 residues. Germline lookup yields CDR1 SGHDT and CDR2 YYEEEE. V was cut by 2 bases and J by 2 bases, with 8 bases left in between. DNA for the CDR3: TGTGCCAGCAGCTTAAGGACGGCCTACAATGAGCAGTTCTTC. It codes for CASSLRTAYNEQFF.

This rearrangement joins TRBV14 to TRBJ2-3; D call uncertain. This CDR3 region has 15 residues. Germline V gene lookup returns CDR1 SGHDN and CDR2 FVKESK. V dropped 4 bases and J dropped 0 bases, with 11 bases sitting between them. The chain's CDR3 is CASSPIIQSTDTQYF. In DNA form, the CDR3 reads TGTGCCAGCAGCCCTATAATCCAGAGCACAGATACGCAGTATTTT.

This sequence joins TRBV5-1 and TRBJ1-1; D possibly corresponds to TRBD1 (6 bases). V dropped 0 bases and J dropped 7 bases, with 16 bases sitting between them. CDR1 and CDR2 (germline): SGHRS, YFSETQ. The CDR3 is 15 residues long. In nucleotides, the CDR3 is TGCGCCAGCAGCTTGGGTCGGGGGGGCATAGTTGAAGCTTTCTTT. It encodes CASSLGRGGIVEAFF. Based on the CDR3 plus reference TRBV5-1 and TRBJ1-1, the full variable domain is KAGVTQTPRYLIKTRGQQVTLSCSPISGHRSVSWYQQTPGQGLQFLFEYFSETQRNKGNFPGRFSGRQFSNSRSEMNVSTLELGDSALYLCASSLGRGGIVEAFFGQGTRLTVV.

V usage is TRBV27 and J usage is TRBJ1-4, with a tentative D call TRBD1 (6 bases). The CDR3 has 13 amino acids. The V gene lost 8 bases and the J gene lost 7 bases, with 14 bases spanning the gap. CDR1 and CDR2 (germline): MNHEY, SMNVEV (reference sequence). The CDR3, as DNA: TGTGCCAGCGCTAGGGGGGGAGGTGAAAAACTGTTTTTT. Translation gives CASARGGGEKLFF.

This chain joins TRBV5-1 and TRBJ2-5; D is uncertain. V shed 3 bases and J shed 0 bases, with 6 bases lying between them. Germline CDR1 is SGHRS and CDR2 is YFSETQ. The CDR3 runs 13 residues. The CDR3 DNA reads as TGCGCCAGCAGCTATACGTACCAAGAGACCCAGTACTTC. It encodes CASSYTYQETQYF.

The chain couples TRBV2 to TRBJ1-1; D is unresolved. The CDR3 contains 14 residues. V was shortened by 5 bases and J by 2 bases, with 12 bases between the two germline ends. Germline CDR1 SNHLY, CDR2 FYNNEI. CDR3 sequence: CASSSVLRNTEAFF. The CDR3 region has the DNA TGTGCCAGCAGTTCAGTTCTGAGAAACACTGAAGCTTTCTTT.

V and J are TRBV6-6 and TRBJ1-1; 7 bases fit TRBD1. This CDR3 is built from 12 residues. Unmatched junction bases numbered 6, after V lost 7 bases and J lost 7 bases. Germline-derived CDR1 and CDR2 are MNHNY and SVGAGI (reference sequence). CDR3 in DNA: TGTGCCAGCAACTTGGGACAGCTTGAAGCTTTCTTT. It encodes CASNLGQLEAFF.

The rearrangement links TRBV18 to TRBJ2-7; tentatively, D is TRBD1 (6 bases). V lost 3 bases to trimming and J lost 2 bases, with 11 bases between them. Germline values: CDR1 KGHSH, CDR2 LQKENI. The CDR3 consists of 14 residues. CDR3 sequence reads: CASSPQGTAYEQYF. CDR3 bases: TGTGCCAGCTCACCCCAGGGGACCGCCTACGAGCAGTACTTC.

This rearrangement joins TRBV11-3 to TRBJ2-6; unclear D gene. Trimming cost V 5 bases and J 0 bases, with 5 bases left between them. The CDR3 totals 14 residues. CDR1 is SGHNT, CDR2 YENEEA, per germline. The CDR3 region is CASSVSSGANVLTF. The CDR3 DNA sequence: TGTGCCAGCAGCGTATCCTCTGGGGCCAACGTCCTGACTTTC.